This T cell receptor beta chain was documented in a study of T cell responses to AZD1222 COVID-19 vaccine. Study as a whole: Pooling was applied to second doses at about 4 or about 12 weeks. Whole-study findings and limits: Clonal diversity was possibly underestimated; the donors were predominantly white British and more often female. Close to half of all spike-specific TCRs reportedly target regions of the variants that are unmutated.

Measured with immunoSEQ multiplex PCR; TCRdb has only the in-frame clones, and not every one. Among around 120,000 clones listed, about 88% were seen once. Trimming at V came to 4 bases and at J to 1 base, leaving 3 bases not matched to a gene. Germline-derived CDR1 and CDR2 are SNHLY and FYNNEI. This CDR3 is 15 amino acids long. With respect to this clone: Antigen specificity is unknown.

The starting material was peripheral blood, obtained on day 0 of AZD1222 vaccination. The receptor comes from an adult in good health. The chain has TRBV2 and TRBJ2-2; TRBD2 agrees at 7 bases. CDR3 coding DNA: TGTGCCAGCAGTGCTTCTAGCGGGAACACCGGGGAGCTGTTTTTT. Amino acid sequence: CASSASSGNTGELFF. Full variable domain (remainder filled in from reference TRBV2 and TRBJ2-2): EPEVTQTPSHQVTQMGQEVILRCVPISNHLYFYWYRQILGQKVEFLVSFYNNEISEKSEIFDDQFSVERPDGSNFTLKIRSTKLEDSAMYFCASSASSGNTGELFFGEGSRLTVL.